Listed below are T cell receptor beta chains from one sample, sequenced in a study of CD8 T cells in ankylosing spondylitis. MiXCR, applied by TCRdb to the 5' RACE reads, yields one record per CDR3 protein. The top ten hold more than 12% of the sample, which has approximately 300,000 distinct CDR3 sequences, around 8% seen once. The source material was blood, either unsorted or a sorted T cell fraction (not recorded which). These receptor sequences come from a male donor with ankylosing spondylitis. The CDR3 runs from the conserved cysteine through the conserved F or W.

J | V | CDR3
TRBJ2-3 | TRBV5-5 | CASSLVASLTDTQYF
TRBJ2-3 | TRBV5-1 | CASRPGLAGADTQYF
TRBJ1-1 | TRBV6-4 | CASSDSSGEAFF
TRBJ2-7 | TRBV2 | CASSQWERGSYEQYF
TRBJ2-1 | TRBV29-1 | CSVGTSVGNEQFF
TRBJ2-3 | TRBV7-9 | CASSPSGLAGVRDTQYF
TRBJ2-1 | TRBV6-2/TRBV6-3 | CASSYRSGRLGNEQFF
TRBJ1-2 | TRBV29-1 | CSVEAIGRYGYTF
TRBJ1-4 | TRBV24-1 | CATSGTGTGPEKLFF
TRBJ2-3 | TRBV12-3/TRBV12-4 | CASSFQVTDTQYF
TRBJ1-4 | TRBV4-1 | CASSRGQGANNEKLFF
TRBJ2-3 | TRBV5-4 | CASSLKAVGTDTQYF